This T cell receptor (beta chain) is from a study of cytomegalovirus exposure and HLA in healthy donors. Findings of the study overall: Judged likely to be a sequencing artifact was a cluster of highly shared sequence variants. When analyzed later, a missense DCLRE1C variant was found to be linked to TCR beta V- and J-gene trimming. HLA allele associations emerged for some 16,000 TCR beta sequences in a later analysis, at 0.05 false discovery rate.

The PCR contained 60 Vbeta and 13 Jbeta primers. Repertoires were generated with immunoSEQ multiplex PCR, while TCRdb's copy carries only in-frame clones and drops some. The sample shows around 94,000 clones, around 69% of them seen only once. In regard to this clone: What it binds is unknown.

Germline CDR1 is LNHDA and CDR2 is SQIVND (reference sequence). The CDR3 consists of 16 residues. With 4 bases clipped from V and 2 bases from J, the junction kept 9 bases outside the gene matches. The rearrangement uses TRBV19 and TRBJ1-2; 8 nucleotides agree with TRBD1. Sequencing was done on a sample of PBMCs. This TCR came from a woman aged 55-69 years in good health and CMV-seropositive. CDR3 DNA sequence: TGTGCCAGTAGTACCGGACAGGGCGGTCGAAACTATGGCTACACCTTC. The encoded protein is CASSTGQGGRNYGYTF.